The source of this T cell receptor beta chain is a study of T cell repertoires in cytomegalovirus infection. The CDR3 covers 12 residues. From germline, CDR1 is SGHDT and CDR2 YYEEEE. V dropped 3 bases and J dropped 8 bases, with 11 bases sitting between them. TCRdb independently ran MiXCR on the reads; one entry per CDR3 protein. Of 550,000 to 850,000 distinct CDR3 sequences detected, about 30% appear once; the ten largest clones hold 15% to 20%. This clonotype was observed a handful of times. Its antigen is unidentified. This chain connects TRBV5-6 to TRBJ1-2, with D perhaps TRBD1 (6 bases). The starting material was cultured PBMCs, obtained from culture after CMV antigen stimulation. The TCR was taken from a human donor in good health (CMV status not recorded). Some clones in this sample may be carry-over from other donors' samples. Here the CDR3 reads CASSYRVSGYTF. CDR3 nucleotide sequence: TGTGCCAGCAGCTACAGGGTGAGCGGCTACACCTTC.